The subject of this entry is one T cell receptor (beta chain). This clone has a handful of counts. Its cognate antigen has yet to be identified. The input lacks base qualities; no much larger clone sits a single base away. The entry originates in a study of cytomegalovirus exposure and HLA in healthy donors (dated by TCRdb to about 2017). For the study in its entirety: An earlier analysis of some 620 of the donors reported 250 to 350 Gb of sequence data and 95 million to 140 million unique TCR beta sequences obtained from roughly 170 million T cells. Around 320 gigabases of sequencing data and around 87 million unique TCR sequences were included in an early release covering roughly 600 HLA-typed donors. Among the 398 genotyped donors, about 85% belonged to the genetic ancestry cluster associated with self-reported Caucasian donors. The aim of the study was to test whether cataloging public T cell receptors could identify signatures of past pathogen exposure. The study profiled the T cell repertoires of about 720 subjects by immunosequencing and related them to cytomegalovirus serostatus. In addition to the first cohort of about 650 subjects, a separate validation cohort of approximately 130 different subjects was used. High-throughput TCR immunosequencing, statistical association of individual TCRs with disease status, and machine learning were combined to predict cytomegalovirus infection status. A later analysis re-examined previously published TCR beta repertoires from several hundred donors and added high-resolution HLA genotyping to investigate patterns of TCR occurrence. Rather than using new phenotypic data, the later analysis identified candidate immune exposures from TCR beta sequences and from how often those sequences occurred across donors. In an earlier analysis of 587 of the donors, high-throughput TCR beta sequencing was used to judge whether each TCR beta V gene segment behaved as functional or pseudogenic. Donor age, sex, ethnicity and CMV serostatus were compiled together with the repertoire data. Genome-wide SNP genotypes for about three fifths of the roughly 670 donors were used in a later genetic analysis, which treated that subset as a discovery cohort. Every discovery cohort repertoire had been produced on one sequencing platform. HLA typing included class I and class II loci at four-digit resolution. Typing coverage varied by locus: roughly 629-640 donors for A, B, C, DRB1 and DQB1; approximately 500 for DQA1; approximately 570 for DPA1; approximately 470 for DPB1. Because of strong linkage in the cohort, 4 to 6 DR-DQ haplotypes were treated as single units for association and clustering. Among over 350 genotyped donors of the cohort, an average of about 240,000 unique TCR beta nucleotide sequences were sequenced per donor, around 18% of them non-productive. Overall results and qualifications from the work: According to a later analysis, TCR association rates differed among HLA loci, with DRB1 alleles showing the most associated TCRs and HLA-C alleles showing the fewest. When HLA alleles, especially DR and DQ, strongly co-occurred, TCR associations were difficult to assign to individual alleles. In both the original and validation cohorts, the classifier was reported to diagnose cytomegalovirus status with high specificity and sensitivity. A further reported finding was that TCR beta sequences accurately predicted the HLA-A and HLA-B alleles for most subjects in the first cohort. An association between a missense DCLRE1C variant and V-gene and J-gene trimming of TCR beta chains was found in a later genetic analysis and replicated in an independent cohort. According to a later genetic analysis, donors in an Asian-associated ancestry cluster had fewer N-insertions in productive TCRs than the roughly 670-donor mean. In an earlier analysis of fewer than 750 of the donors, most TCR beta V segments were observed in productive rearrangements about 87% or about 30% of the time, broadly matching IMGT annotations. According to the authors, the approach could potentially be generalized to other disease states and immunological phenotypes. In a later analysis, HLA-associated TCR beta chains were found to be more clonally expanded and to have lower generation probabilities than equally common non-associated chains. Because counts were too low, seventeen rarely observed V segments, including chromosome 9 orphons, were excluded from the earlier analysis of several hundred of the donors. A group of highly shared sequence variants was considered likely to be a technical artifact of the sequencing pipeline. A later analysis associated around 16,000 TCR beta sequences with specific HLA alleles at a false discovery rate of 0.05. HLA typing was unavailable for some donors at each locus, so association tests used only the typed subset. In this cohort, only TCR beta chains were sequenced, and detectable features were limited by the absence of alpha or paired-chain data. Correlated functional status among segregating V segments might be attributable to linkage disequilibrium, but an unknown experimental factor could not be ruled out. Immune exposure information for the cohort was limited to CMV serostatus. According to a later analysis, parvovirus B19, influenza, CMV and Epstein-Barr virus appeared linked to several top co-occurrence clusters. Sequencing depth was assumed to be roughly uniform across donors in the presence/absence analyses, though that assumption may not hold. In vitro tests confirmed that a few of the cytomegalovirus-associated TCR beta chains recognize cytomegalovirus antigens. The study gave a list of under 200 TCR beta chains associated with cytomegalovirus. Most TCR sequences were observed very rarely across donors, whereas some public TCRs were present in many individuals. In a later analysis, most CMV-associated TCR beta chains were found to appear HLA-restricted, with HLA associations seemingly driven largely by CMV exposure. Some IMGT-functional V segments, including TRBV6-2 and TRBV6-3, could not be distinguished by the 87-base-pair reads and were therefore excluded.

The cohort consisted of some 730 healthy bone marrow donors. Cohort members were all nominally healthy when sampled, although unrecorded immune exposures were likely present. The donor tested CMV seronegative and was one of the 352 seronegative cohort members. Each donor provided a peripheral blood sample, and peripheral blood mononuclear cells were used for TCR beta sequencing. Genomic DNA extraction from the blood cell samples was performed with the Qiagen DNeasy Blood Extraction Kit. The method behind the library was the immunoSEQ multiplex PCR assay. A mixture of 60 forward primers for TCR Vbeta segments and 13 reverse primers for TCR Jbeta segments was used in the multiplex PCR. The CDR3 region of rearranged TCR beta genes was amplified from genomic DNA by a multiplex PCR assay. The Illumina HiSeq System was used to sequence the amplified TCR beta libraries as 87-base-pair reads. In the original analysis: A later analysis counted tens of millions of unique TCR beta chains across the 666 repertoires, and some 12 million of these chains were shared by at least two donors. To remove PCR and sequencing errors, raw reads were error-corrected and collapsed into unique sequences using a nearest-neighbor algorithm that merged closely related sequences. CDR3 sequences were aligned to IMGT reference sequences to assign V, D and J gene segments. For a sequence to be retained, a match of at least six nucleotides was required to both a V gene segment and a J gene segment. Rearrangements were called productive when the CDR3 lacked stop codons and stayed in frame with V and J; all others were non-productive. CDR3 was defined by IMGT convention, running from the second conserved V-encoded cysteine to the conserved J-encoded phenylalanine. Sequences without an unambiguous match to a single V gene segment were excluded from the earlier analysis of 450 to 750 of the donors. In an earlier analysis of 500 to 750 of the donors, V segments were called functional above 56.7% productive rearrangements and were called segregating when the between-donor standard deviation exceeded 5%. A statistical classification framework was built for diagnosing cytomegalovirus status from the catalog of TCR beta chain sequences. In a later analysis, TCR nucleotide sequences were compared against IMGT/GENE-DB human TR gene sequences so that V and J genes could be assigned. A later analysis assigned CDR3 sequences and most-parsimonious VDJ recombination scenarios with the TCRdist pipeline. In a later analysis, each TCR beta chain was defined by its CDR3 amino acid sequence together with its V-gene family, and reads lacking a unique V-gene family were excluded. In a later analysis, 450 to 600 highly shared, low-generation-probability nucleotide sequences were removed to address suspected cross-contamination and a sequencing artifact. A later analysis calculated a clonal expansion index for each public chain from normalized within-repertoire ranks of inferred template counts. Generation probabilities in a later analysis came from a VDJ recombination model fitted to out-of-frame rearrangements, and those results were checked against IGoR. A later analysis scored TCR-TCR, TCR-HLA and TCR-CMV co-occurrence with hypergeometric tests, applying a repertoire-size bias correction to TCR pairs. A later analysis estimated false discovery rates by permuting HLA or CMV assignments 20 times. In a later analysis, co-occurring TCRs were grouped using DBSCAN, with TCRdist sequence similarity added in when clustering inside HLA-allele-positive subsets. Repertoires with fewer than 30,000 or more than 120,000 public chains were left out of co-occurrence clustering, as were four to six repertoires with anomalous nucleotide sharing. TCRdb's version of the immuneACCESS table is confined to in-frame rearrangements and falls short of the full clone set. An unresolved V gene accounts for under half of the shortfall where checked; the remainder is of unknown origin. V, J and clone size reflect that table, while D and trimming were determined from the DNA. The sample table shows about 130,000 clones, and over 75% are seen once. The ten largest clones take up under 1.5% of the sample.

Relative to germline, V is 6 bases shorter and J is 3 bases shorter, with 6 bases between their ends. In the germline V gene, CDR1 corresponds to MNHNS and CDR2 to SASEGT. There are 12 amino acids in the CDR3, from cysteine to phenylalanine inclusive. The retained sequence is limited to the CDR3, 36 bases, with the frame set at the first base. The rearrangement combines TRBV6-1 with TRBJ1-5; the D gene is not confidently resolved. The material sequenced was PBMCs. The origin of this receptor is a man aged 50 to 60 in good health and CMV-seronegative. Here the CDR3 is given as CASSPINQPQHF. The sequence in DNA is TGTGCCAGCAGCCCTATCAATCAGCCCCAGCATTTT.